This T cell receptor beta chain came from a study of T-cell memory formation after mild COVID-19. Whole-study results and caveats: The authors left the SARS-CoV-2 specificity of second-wave clones peaking on day 37 unconfirmed.

Per germline, CDR1 SEHNR and CDR2 FQNEAQ (reference sequence). The CDR3 length is 14 residues. With V trimmed by 5 bases and J by 7 bases, 6 bases remained unmatched. This clonotype was seen more than once but under ten times. Its antigen is not known. Employing constant-segment primers, 5'RACE generated TCR alpha and TCR beta cDNA libraries bearing sample barcodes and UMIs. In TCRdb, the 5' RACE reads were re-called with MiXCR into one record per CDR3 protein. This table holds about 320,000 distinct CDR3 sequences, approximately 14% found once. The chain recombines TRBV7-9 with TRBJ1-1; TRBD1 agrees at 11 bases. The source of this sequence is a man aged 18 to 30 who had mild COVID-19 (a few samples of this study predate the infection). Cell type and time point are not known. Material for sequencing was PBMCs or a T cell subset sorted from them (not recorded which). This CDR3 reads CASSPGQGAIEAFF. DNA for the CDR3: TGTGCCAGCAGCCCCGGACAGGGGGCTATTGAAGCTTTCTTT. The complete variable domain, with remaining parts taken from reference TRBV7-9 and TRBJ1-1, reads DTGVSQNPRHKITKRGQNVTFRCDPISEHNRLYWYRQTLGQGPEFLTYFQNEAQLEKSRLLSDRFSAERPKGSFSTLEIQRTEQGDSAMYLCASSPGQGAIEAFFGQGTRLTVV.